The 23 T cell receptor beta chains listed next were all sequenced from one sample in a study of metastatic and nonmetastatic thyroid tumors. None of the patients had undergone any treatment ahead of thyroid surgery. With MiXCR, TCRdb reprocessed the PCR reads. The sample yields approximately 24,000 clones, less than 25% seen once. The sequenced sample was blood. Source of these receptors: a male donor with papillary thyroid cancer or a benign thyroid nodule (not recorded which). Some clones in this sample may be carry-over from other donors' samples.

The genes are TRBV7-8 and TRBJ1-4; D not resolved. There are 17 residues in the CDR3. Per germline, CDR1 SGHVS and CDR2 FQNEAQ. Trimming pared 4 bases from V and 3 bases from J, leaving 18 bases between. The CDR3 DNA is TGTGCCAGCAGCTCAAGATTTACAGTCCAACCTAATGAAAAACTGTTTTTT. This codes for CASSSRFTVQPNEKLFF.

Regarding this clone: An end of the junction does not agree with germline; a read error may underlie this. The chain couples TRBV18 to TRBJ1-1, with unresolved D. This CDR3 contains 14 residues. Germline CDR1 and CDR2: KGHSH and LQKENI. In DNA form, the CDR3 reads TGTGCCATCTCATCCTTCGGAGGGTCCACGGAAGCTTTCTTT. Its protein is CAISSFGGSTEAFF.

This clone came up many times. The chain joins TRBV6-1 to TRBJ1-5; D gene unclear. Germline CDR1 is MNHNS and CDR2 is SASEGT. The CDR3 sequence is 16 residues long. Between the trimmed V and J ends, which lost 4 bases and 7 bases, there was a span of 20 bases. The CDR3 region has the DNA TGTGCCAGCAGTGCTCCTATTACTCTAGGTGGCCAGCCCCAGCATTTT. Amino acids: CASSAPITLGGQPQHF.

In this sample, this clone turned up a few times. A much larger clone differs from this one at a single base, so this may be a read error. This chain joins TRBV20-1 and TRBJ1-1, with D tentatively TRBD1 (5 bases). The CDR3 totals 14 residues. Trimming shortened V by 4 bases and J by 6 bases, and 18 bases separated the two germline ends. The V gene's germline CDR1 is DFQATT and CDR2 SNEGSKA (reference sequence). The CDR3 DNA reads TGCAGTGCTACCCGGGACTGGGAGTCCGCTGAAGCTTTCTTT. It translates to CSATRDWESAEAFF.

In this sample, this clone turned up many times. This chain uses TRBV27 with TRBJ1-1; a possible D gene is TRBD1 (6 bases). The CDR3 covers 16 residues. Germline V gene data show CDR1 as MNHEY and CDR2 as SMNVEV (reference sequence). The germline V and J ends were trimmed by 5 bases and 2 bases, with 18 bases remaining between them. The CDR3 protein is CASSLIPGHLNTEAFF. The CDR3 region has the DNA TGTGCCAGCAGTCTTATCCCGGGACACCTAAACACTGAAGCTTTCTTT.

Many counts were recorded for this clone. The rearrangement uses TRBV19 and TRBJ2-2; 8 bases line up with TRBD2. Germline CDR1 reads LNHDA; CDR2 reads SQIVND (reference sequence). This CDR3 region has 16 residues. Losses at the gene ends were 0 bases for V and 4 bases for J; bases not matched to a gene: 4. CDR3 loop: CASSIELAESTGELFF. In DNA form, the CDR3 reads TGTGCCAGTAGTATAGAACTAGCGGAGAGCACCGGGGAGCTGTTTTTT.

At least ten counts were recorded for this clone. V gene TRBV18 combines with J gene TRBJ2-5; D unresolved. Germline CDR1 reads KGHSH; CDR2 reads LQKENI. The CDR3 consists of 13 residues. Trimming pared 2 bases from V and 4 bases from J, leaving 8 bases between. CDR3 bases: TGTGCCAGCTCACCAGGGTTACGAGAGACCCAGTACTTC. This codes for CASSPGLRETQYF.

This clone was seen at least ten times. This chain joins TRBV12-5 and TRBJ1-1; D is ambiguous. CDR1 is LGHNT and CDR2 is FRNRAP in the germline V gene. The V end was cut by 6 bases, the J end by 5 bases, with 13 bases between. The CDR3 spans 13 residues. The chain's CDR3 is CASGSGSVTEAFF. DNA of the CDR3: TGTGCTAGTGGGTCTGGATCCGTAACTGAAGCTTTCTTT.

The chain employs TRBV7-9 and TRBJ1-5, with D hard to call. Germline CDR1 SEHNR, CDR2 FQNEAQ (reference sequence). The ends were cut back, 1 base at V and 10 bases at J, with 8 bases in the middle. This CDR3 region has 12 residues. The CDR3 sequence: CASSLDQRPQHF. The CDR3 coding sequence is TGTGCCAGCAGCTTAGACCAACGTCCCCAGCATTTT.

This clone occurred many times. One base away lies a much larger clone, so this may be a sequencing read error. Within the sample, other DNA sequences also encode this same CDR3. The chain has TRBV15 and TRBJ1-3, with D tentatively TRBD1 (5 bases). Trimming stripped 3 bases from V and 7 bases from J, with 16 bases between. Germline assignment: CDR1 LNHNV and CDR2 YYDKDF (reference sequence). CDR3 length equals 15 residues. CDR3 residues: CATSRELQDWNTIYF. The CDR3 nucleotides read TGTGCCACCAGCAGGGAATTACAGGATTGGAACACCATATATTTT.

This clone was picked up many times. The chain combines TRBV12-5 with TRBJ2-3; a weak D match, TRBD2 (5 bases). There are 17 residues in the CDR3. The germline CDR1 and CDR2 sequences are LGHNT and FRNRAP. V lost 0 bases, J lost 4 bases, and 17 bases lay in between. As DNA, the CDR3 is TGTGCTAGTGGTTTGGTTGTGCGAGGGAAGGGTTCAGATACGCAGTATTTT. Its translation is CASGLVVRGKGSDTQYF.

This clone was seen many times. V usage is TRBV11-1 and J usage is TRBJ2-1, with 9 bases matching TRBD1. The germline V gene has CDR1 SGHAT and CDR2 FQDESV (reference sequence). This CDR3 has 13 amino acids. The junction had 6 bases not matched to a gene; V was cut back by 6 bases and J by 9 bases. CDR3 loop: CASSSDRGGEQFF. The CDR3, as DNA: TGTGCCAGCAGTTCGGACAGGGGAGGTGAGCAGTTCTTC. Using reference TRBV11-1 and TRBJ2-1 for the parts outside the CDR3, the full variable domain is EAEVAQSPRYKITEKSQAVAFWCDPISGHATLYWYRQILGQGPELLVQFQDESVVDDSQLPKDRFSAERLKGVDSTLKIQPAELGDSAMYLCASSSDRGGEQFFGPGTRLTVL.

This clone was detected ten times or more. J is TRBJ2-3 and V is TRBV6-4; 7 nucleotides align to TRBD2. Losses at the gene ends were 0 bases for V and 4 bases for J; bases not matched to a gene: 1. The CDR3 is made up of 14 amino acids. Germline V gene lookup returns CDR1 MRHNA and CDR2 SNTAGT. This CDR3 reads CASSDSAGSDTQYF. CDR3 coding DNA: TGTGCCAGCAGTGACTCAGCGGGGTCAGATACGCAGTATTTT.

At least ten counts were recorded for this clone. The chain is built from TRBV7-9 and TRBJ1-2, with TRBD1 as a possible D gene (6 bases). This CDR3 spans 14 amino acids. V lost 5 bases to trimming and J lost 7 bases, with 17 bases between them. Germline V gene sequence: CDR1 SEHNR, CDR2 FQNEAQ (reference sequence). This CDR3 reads CASSPSGQSSGYTF. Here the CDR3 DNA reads TGTGCCAGCAGCCCTAGCGGACAGTCGAGTGGCTACACCTTC.

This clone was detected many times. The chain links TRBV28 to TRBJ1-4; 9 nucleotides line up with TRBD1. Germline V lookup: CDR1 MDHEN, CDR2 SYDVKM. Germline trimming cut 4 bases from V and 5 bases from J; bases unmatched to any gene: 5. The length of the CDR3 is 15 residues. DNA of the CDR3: TGTGCCAGCAGTTCACCCGGGACAGGGAATGAAAAACTGTTTTTT. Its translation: CASSSPGTGNEKLFF.

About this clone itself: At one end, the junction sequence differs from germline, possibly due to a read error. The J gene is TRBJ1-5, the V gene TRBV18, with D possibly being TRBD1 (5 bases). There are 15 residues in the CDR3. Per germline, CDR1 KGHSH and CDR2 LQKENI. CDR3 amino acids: CASSTPGRGNQPPHF. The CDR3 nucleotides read TGTGCCAGCTCAACTCCAGGCCGGGGCAATCAGCCCCCGCATTTT.

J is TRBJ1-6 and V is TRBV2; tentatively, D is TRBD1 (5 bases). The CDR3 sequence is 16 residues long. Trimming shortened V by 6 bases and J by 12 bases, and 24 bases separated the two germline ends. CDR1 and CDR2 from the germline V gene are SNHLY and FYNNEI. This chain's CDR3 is CASSDGGTVAGLPLHF. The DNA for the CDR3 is TGTGCCAGCAGCGATGGGGGGACGGTAGCGGGCTTACCCCTCCACTTT.

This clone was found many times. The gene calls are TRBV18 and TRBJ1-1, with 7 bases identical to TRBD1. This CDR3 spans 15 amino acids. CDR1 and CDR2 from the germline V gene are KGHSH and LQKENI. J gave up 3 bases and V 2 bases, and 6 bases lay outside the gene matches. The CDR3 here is CASSPTQGMDTEAFF. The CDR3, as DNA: TGTGCCAGCTCACCAACACAGGGGATGGACACTGAAGCTTTCTTT.

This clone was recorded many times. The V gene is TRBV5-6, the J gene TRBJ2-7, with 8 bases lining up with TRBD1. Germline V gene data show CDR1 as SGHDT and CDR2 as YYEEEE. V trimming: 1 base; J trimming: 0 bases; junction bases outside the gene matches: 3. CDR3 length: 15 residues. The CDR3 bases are TGTGCCAGCAGCTTGAGGACAGGGACCTCCTACGAGCAGTACTTC. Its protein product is CASSLRTGTSYEQYF.

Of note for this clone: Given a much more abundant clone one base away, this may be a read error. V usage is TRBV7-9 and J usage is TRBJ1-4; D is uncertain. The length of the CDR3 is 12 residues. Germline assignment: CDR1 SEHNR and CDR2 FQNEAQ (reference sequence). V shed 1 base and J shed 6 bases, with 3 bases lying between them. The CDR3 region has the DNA TGTGCCAGCAGCTTAGGCTATGAAAAACTGTTTTTT. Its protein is CASSLGYEKLFF. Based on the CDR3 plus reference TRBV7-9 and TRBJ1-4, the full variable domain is DTGVSQNPRHKITKRGQNVTFRCDPISEHNRLYWYRQTLGQGPEFLTYFQNEAQLEKSRLLSDRFSAERPKGSFSTLEIQRTEQGDSAMYLCASSLGYEKLFFGSGTQLSVL.

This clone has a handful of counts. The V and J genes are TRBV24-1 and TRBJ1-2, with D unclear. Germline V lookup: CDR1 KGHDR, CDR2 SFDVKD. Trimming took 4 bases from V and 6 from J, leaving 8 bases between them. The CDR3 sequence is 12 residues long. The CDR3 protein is CATSDPTDGYTF. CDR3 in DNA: TGTGCCACCAGTGACCCGACGGATGGCTACACCTTC.

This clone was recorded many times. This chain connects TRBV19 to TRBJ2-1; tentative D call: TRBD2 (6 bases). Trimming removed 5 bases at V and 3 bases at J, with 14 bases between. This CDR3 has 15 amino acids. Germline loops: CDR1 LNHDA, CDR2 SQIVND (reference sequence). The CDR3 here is CASSYGGAFYNEQFF. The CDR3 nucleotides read TGTGCCAGTAGTTACGGGGGAGCCTTCTACAATGAGCAGTTCTTC.

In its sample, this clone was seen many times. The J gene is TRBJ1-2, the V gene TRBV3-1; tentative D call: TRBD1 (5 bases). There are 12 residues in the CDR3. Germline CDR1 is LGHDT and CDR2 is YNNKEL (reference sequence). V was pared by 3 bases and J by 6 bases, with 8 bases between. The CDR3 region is CASSHGGNGYTF. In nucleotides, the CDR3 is TGTGCCAGCAGCCATGGGGGAAATGGCTACACCTTC.